The rows below give T cell receptor beta chains drawn from one sample of a study of blood T cell repertoires in COVID-19. Sequencing was performed with immunoSEQ multiplex PCR; in TCRdb, only in-frame clones are kept and a portion is missing. The profile covers fewer than 350,000 clones, with 91% appearing a single time and about 3% taken by the ten largest. The sequenced sample consisted of PBMCs or T cells enriched from blood (not recorded which). These receptors originate from a man between 35 and 55 years old who had been exposed to COVID-19. Each CDR3 is given with its conserved first and last residue. The D gene is left open where the match is weak. The size entry is marked missing in some rows and otherwise reads once, few, many or a size class.

>.|13|TRBJ1-1|TRBV13|.
CASSLVSYTEAFF
TGTGCCAGCAGCTTAGTGTCATACACTGAAGCTTTCTTT
>once|15|TRBJ1-4|TRBV5-6|TRBD1
CASSLGSGGRGKLFF
TGTGCCAGCAGCTTAGGGTCAGGGGGCAGGGGAAAACTGTTTTTT
>few|14|TRBJ1-1|TRBV6-2/TRBV6-3|.
CASSYSTSAAEAFF
TGTGCCAGCAGTTACTCGACATCGGCAGCTGAAGCTTTCTTT
>.|13|TRBJ2-5|TRBV7-9|.
CASSLYPEETQYF
TGTGCCAGCAGCTTGTACCCAGAAGAGACCCAGTACTTC
>.|14|TRBJ1-1|TRBV11-3|TRBD1
CASSPGQGNTEAFF
TGTGCCAGCAGCCCGGGACAGGGAAACACTGAAGCTTTCTTT
>once|14|TRBJ2-5|TRBV5-6|.
CASSNGMSEETQYF
TGTGCCAGCAGTAACGGTATGTCCGAAGAGACCCAGTACTTC
>few|13|TRBJ2-5|TRBV18|.
CASLGSGQETQYF
TGTGCCAGCCTCGGGAGTGGCCAAGAGACCCAGTACTTC
>once|19|TRBJ2-5|TRBV30|.
CAWSVTGRTRLVSQETQYF
TGTGCCTGGAGTGTTACGGGACGGACAAGACTAGTATCCCAAGAGACCCAGTACTTC
>.|12|TRBJ2-7|TRBV18|.
CASSPGGSEQYF
TGTGCCAGCTCACCAGGGGGCAGCGAGCAGTACTTC
>.|15|TRBJ2-1|TRBV13|.
CASSFGSGEYNEQFF
TGTGCCAGCAGCTTTGGGTCGGGGGAGTACAATGAGCAGTTCTTC
>.|14|TRBJ2-5|TRBV25-1|TRBD1
CASSARQGGETQYF
TGTGCCAGCAGTGCCAGACAGGGGGGAGAGACCCAGTACTTC
>.|15|TRBJ1-2|TRBV19|.
CASTLKEAGAYGYTF
TGTGCCAGTACCCTCAAGGAGGCAGGGGCCTATGGCTACACCTTC
>.|14|TRBJ1-1|TRBV29-1|TRBD1
CSVESPGGGGEAFF
TGCAGCGTTGAGTCCCCAGGGGGCGGTGGTGAAGCTTTCTTT
>.|11|TRBJ2-1|TRBV11-3|.
CASSRENEQFF
TGTGCCAGCAGCCGGGAGAATGAGCAGTTCTTC
>.|14|TRBJ2-2|TRBV7-9|.
CASSPDGDTGELFF
TGTGCCAGCAGCCCGGACGGGGACACCGGGGAGCTGTTTTTT
>.|13|TRBJ1-2|TRBV11-2|.
CASSLQGPDGYTF
TGTGCCAGCAGCTTACAGGGGCCCGATGGCTACACCTTC
>once|15|TRBJ1-3|TRBV5-4|.
CASSWTPGAGNTIYF
TGTGCCAGCAGCTGGACCCCAGGGGCCGGAAACACCATATATTTT
>.|14|TRBJ1-5|TRBV19|.
CASSIWSVNQPQHF
TGTGCCAGTAGTATTTGGTCAGTCAATCAGCCCCAGCATTTT
>.|18|TRBJ2-3|TRBV7-9|.
CASSPLGGSGGLTDTQYF
TGTGCCAGCAGCCCCCTCGGTGGTAGCGGAGGACTCACAGATACGCAGTATTTT
>.|16|TRBJ1-1|TRBV30|TRBD1
CAWSRDRVGSYTEAFF
TGTGCCTGGAGCCGGGACAGGGTTGGGTCGTACACTGAAGCTTTCTTT
>.|14|TRBJ2-5|TRBV9|TRBD1
CASSPSGQLETQYF
TGTGCCAGCAGCCCGTCGGGACAGCTGGAGACCCAGTACTTC
>.|14|TRBJ2-2|TRBV19|TRBD2
CAIPGTRNTGELFF
TGTGCCATACCCGGGACTAGAAACACCGGGGAGCTGTTTTTT
>.|16|TRBJ2-7|TRBV7-9|.
CASSLVYEKETYEQYF
TGTGCCAGCAGCTTAGTGTACGAGAAAGAGACCTACGAGCAGTACTTC
>.|15|TRBJ2-3|TRBV25-1|.
CASSAVGPQRDTQYF
TGTGCCAGCAGTGCGGTGGGGCCCCAAAGGGATACGCAGTATTTT
>.|15|TRBJ2-3|TRBV7-3|TRBD2
CASSSGLAGGGTQYF
TGTGCCAGCAGCTCCGGACTAGCGGGAGGGGGTACGCAGTATTTT
>.|14|TRBJ1-4|TRBV28|.
CASSATGKGEKLFF
TGTGCCAGCAGTGCGACAGGCAAAGGGGAAAAACTGTTTTTT
>.|14|TRBJ2-3|TRBV5-6|.
CASSFRSSTDTQYF
TGTGCCAGCAGCTTCCGGTCTAGCACAGATACGCAGTATTTT
>.|16|TRBJ1-6|TRBV11-2|.
CASSLPLSTGNSPLHF
TGTGCCAGCAGCTTACCCCTGTCTACAGGGAATTCACCCCTCCACTTT
>.|21|TRBJ2-3|TRBV14|TRBD2
CASSQEASGSRLGASTDTQYF
TGTGCCAGCAGCCAAGAGGCTAGCGGGAGTCGCCTCGGGGCTAGCACAGATACGCAGTATTTT
>.|18|TRBJ2-7|TRBV2|TRBD2
CASSYRDYPSGPSYEQYF
TGTGCCAGCAGTTACCGAGACTACCCTAGCGGACCCTCCTACGAGCAGTACTTC
>.|17|TRBJ1-1|TRBV28|.
CASSLGPGKVSLKEAFF
TGTGCCAGCAGTTTAGGCCCAGGCAAGGTCTCGTTAAAAGAAGCTTTCTTT
>.|17|TRBJ1-5|TRBV19|.
CASSIAADRYSNQPQHF
TGTGCCAGTAGTATAGCCGCGGACAGATATAGCAATCAGCCCCAGCATTTT
>.|14|TRBJ2-1|TRBV7-3|.
CASGGGSSYNEQFF
TGTGCCAGTGGGGGCGGGAGCTCCTACAATGAGCAGTTCTTC
>.|15|TRBJ2-1|TRBV9|TRBD1
CASSVEGTGYNEQFF
TGTGCCAGCAGCGTAGAAGGGACAGGGTACAATGAGCAGTTCTTC
>.|14|TRBJ1-2|TRBV24-1|.
CATSDRTPNYGYTF
TGTGCCACCAGTGATAGAACACCTAACTATGGCTACACCTTC
>.|16|TRBJ1-3|TRBV28|TRBD1
CASSSNTGTDGNTIYF
TGTGCCAGCAGTTCGAATACCGGGACAGACGGAAACACCATATATTTT
>.|15|TRBJ1-2|TRBV28|TRBD1
CASTHRDRGAYGYTF
TGTGCCAGCACCCACCGGGACAGGGGGGCCTATGGCTACACCTTC
>.|16|TRBJ2-7|TRBV19|.
CASSIFFRAGTYEQYF
TGTGCCAGTAGTATATTTTTTCGGGCAGGGACTTACGAGCAGTACTTC
>.|15|TRBJ2-1|TRBV11-2|.
CASSPLAGEDMLQFF
TGTGCCAGCAGCCCTCTGGCAGGGGAAGACATGCTGCAGTTCTTC